The sequence of this TCR beta chain was determined in a study of shared clonotypes between healthy human individuals. Findings of the study overall: Apart from blood, nothing was sampled; tissue repertoires likely differ. Unshared clonotypes carried lower generation probabilities than those common to all four donors.

Comment on this clone: What it recognizes is unknown.

V gave up 3 bases and J gave up 2 bases, with 9 bases separating them. There are 14 residues in the CDR3. Germline-derived CDR1 and CDR2 are MDHEN and SYDVKM. In the authors' methods: Filtering differed because ImmunoSEQ produced junction-only sequences that carried no quality scores. Here immunoSEQ multiplex PCR was the method, and the copy in TCRdb shows in-frame clones only, minus some. From that table come the V and J calls and clone size; the DNA was used to work out D and trimming. The sample has some 650,000 clones, 95% to 98% seen once. The sample comprised naive CD4+ T cells sorted from blood. Indicated subset: CD45RA+ positively selected. The clonotype originates from a woman aged 25 to 39 in good health. This chain links TRBV28 with TRBJ2-3; the D gene could be TRBD1 or TRBD2 (5 bases each). This CDR3 is CASSFWGSTDTQYF. For the CDR3, the DNA is TGTGCCAGCAGTTTTTGGGGGTCCACAGATACGCAGTATTTT.